Described below is a single T cell receptor (beta chain) sequence and its context. Antigen unknown. The sample originates from a study of regulatory T cells in long-lasting Graves disease. Across the study: The definition of persistent Graves' disease was over 5 years of antithyroid drugs with positive TSH receptor antibodies.

Arm-PCR of CDR3 regions and iRepertoire HTBI primers were used to build TCR beta libraries. TCRdb used MiXCR to reprocess the multiplex PCR reads, holding one entry per CDR3 protein. The sample has hundreds of thousands of distinct CDR3 sequences, approximately 22% seen once. Study outcomes and limitations: TRBV28, TRBJ1-2 and TRBJ2-5 were segments that persistent disease favored.

The J segment lost 7 bases and the V segment lost 3 bases, leaving 4 bases of the junction unmatched. Germline assignment: CDR1 MGHRA and CDR2 YSYEKL. The CDR3 length is 15 residues. Time point specified: persistent/refractory GD, antithyroid drugs over 5 years with positive TRAb. The TCR library was prepared using RNA isolated from PBMCs. Those enrolled as patients came out of an endocrinology department in Xi'an, China. The chain has TRBV4-1 and TRBJ1-6; TRBD1 aligns across 9 bases. The source is a female donor with Graves disease. The sample was peripheral blood mononuclear cells (PBMCs), taken when the disease was refractory, from a patient treated with antithyroid drugs. Here the CDR3 reads CASSHSGQGNSPLHF. The DNA for the CDR3 is TGCGCCAGCAGCCATTCGGGACAGGGAAATTCACCCCTCCACTTT.